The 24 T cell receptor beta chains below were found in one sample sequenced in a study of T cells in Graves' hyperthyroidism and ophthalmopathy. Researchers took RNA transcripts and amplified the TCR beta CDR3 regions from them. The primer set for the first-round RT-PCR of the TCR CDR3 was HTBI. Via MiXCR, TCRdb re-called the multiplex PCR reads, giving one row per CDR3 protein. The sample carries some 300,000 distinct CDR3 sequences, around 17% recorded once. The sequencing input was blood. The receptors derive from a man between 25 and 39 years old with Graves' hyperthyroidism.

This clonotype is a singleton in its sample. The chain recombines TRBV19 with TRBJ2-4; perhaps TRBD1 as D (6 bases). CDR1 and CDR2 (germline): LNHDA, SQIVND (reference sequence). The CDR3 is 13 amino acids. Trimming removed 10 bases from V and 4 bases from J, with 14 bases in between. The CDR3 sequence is CATSQGRKNIQYF. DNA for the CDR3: TGTGCCACTTCACAGGGCAGGAAAAACATTCAGTACTTC.

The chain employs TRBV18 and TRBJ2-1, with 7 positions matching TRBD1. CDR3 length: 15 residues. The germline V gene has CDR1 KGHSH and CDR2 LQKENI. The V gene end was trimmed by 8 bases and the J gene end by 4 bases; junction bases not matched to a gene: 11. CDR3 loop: CASTGKGGQYNEQFF. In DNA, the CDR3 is TGTGCCAGCACGGGCAAAGGGGGCCAGTACAATGAGCAGTTCTTC. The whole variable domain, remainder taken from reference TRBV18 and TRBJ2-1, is NAGVMQNPRHLVRRRGQEARLRCSPMKGHSHVYWYRQLPEEGLKFMVYLQKENIIDESGMPKERFSAEFPKEGPSILRIQQVVRGDSAAYFCASTGKGGQYNEQFFGPGTRLTVL.

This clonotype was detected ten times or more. The CDR3: CASSSDRDGYNEQFF. The CDR3 nucleotides are TGTGCCAGCAGCTCCGACAGGGATGGATACAATGAGCAGTTCTTC. The chain combines TRBV28 with TRBJ2-1; 7 nucleotides match TRBD1. V dropped 6 bases and J dropped 4; count of bases not matched to a gene: 9. Germline-derived CDR1 and CDR2 are MDHEN and SYDVKM. The CDR3 runs 15 residues. The complete variable domain, with remaining parts taken from reference TRBV28 and TRBJ2-1, reads DVKVTQSSRYLVKRTGEKVFLECVQDMDHENMFWYRQDPGLGLRLIYFSYDVKMKEKGDIPEGYSVSREKKERFSLILESASTNQTSMYLCASSSDRDGYNEQFFGPGTRLTVL.

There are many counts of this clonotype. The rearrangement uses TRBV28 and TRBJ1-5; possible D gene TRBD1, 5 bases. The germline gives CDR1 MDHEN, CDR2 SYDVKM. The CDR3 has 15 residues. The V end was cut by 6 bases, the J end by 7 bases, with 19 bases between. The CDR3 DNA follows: TGTGCCAGCAGAGTGACAGTCGGGGGTATACAGCCCCAGCATTTT. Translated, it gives CASRVTVGGIQPQHF.

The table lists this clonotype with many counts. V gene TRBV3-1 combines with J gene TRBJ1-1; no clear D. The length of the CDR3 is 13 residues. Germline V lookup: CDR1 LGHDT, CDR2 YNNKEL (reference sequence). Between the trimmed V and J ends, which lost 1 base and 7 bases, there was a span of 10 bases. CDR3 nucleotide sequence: TGTGCCAGCAGCCAAGCTTCTGGCGGTGAAGCTTTCTTT. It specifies CASSQASGGEAFF.

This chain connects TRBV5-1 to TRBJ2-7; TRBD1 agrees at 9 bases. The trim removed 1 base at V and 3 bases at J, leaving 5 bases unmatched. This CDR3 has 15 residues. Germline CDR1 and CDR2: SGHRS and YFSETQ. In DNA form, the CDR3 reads TGCGCCAGCAGCTTGAGTGGACAGGGGCTCTACGAGCAGTACTTC. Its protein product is CASSLSGQGLYEQYF. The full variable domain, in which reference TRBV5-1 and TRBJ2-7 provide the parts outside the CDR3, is KAGVTQTPRYLIKTRGQQVTLSCSPISGHRSVSWYQQTPGQGLQFLFEYFSETQRNKGNFPGRFSGRQFSNSRSEMNVSTLELGDSALYLCASSLSGQGLYEQYFGPGTRLTVT.

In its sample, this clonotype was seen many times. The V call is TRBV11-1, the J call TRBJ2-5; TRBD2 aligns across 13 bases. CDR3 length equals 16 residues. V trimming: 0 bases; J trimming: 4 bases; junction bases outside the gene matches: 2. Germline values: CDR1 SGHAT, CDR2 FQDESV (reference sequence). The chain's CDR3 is CASSLARLAGGETQYF. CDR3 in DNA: TGTGCCAGCAGCTTAGCGAGACTAGCGGGAGGAGAGACCCAGTACTTC.

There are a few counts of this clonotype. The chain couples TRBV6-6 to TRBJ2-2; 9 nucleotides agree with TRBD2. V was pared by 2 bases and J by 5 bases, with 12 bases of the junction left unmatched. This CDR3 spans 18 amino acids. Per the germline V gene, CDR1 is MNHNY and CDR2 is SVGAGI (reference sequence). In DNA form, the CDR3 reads TGTGCCAGCAGTTACCTGCTAGCGGGATCCAGGGCGACCGGGGAGCTGTTTTTT. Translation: CASSYLLAGSRATGELFF.

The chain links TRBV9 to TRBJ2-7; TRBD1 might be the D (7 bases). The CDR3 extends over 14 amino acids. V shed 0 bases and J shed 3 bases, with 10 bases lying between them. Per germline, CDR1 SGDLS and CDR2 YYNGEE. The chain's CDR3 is CASSVGGDSYEQYF. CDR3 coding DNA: TGTGCCAGCAGCGTAGGGGGGGACAGCTACGAGCAGTACTTC.

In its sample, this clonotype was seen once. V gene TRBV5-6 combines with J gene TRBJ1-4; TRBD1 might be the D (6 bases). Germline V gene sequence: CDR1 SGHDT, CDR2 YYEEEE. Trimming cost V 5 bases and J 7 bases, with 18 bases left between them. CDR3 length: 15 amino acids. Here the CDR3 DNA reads TGTGCCAGCAGAACCGGCGTAGGGGGTGGTGAAAAACTGTTTTTT. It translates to CASRTGVGGGEKLFF.

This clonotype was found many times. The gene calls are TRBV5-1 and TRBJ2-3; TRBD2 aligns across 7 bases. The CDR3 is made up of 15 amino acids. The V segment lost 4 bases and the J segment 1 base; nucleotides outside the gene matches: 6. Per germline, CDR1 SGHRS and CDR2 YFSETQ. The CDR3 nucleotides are TGCGCCAGCAGCCTACTAAGCGGGGGCACAGATACGCAGTATTTT. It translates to CASSLLSGGTDTQYF.

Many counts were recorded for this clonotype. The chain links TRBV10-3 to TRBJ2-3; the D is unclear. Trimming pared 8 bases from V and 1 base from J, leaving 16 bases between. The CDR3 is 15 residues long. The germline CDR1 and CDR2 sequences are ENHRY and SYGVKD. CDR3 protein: CAISKRPYGTDTQYF. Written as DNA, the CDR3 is TGTGCCATCTCCAAGAGGCCTTACGGCACAGATACGCAGTATTTT.

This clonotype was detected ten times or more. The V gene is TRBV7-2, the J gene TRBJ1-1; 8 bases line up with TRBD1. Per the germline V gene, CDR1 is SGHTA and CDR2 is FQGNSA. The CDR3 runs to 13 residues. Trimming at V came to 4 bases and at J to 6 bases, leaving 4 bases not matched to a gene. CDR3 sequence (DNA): TGTGCCAGCAGCTCAGGGGGCTCGGCTGAAGCTTTCTTT. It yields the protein CASSSGGSAEAFF.

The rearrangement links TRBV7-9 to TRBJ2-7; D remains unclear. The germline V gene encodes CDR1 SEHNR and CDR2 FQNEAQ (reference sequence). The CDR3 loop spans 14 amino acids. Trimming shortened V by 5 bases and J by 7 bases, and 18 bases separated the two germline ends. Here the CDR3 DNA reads TGTGCCAGCAGCCCCGCCGACGACGCGGTTGAGCAGTACTTC. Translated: CASSPADDAVEQYF.

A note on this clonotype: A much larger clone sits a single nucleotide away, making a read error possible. CDR3 sequence: CASSVEDNSPLHF. CDR3 bases: TGTGCCAGCAGCGTAGAGGATAATTCACCCCTCCACTTT. The chain has TRBV9 and TRBJ1-6; D is unresolved. V was trimmed by 0 bases and J by 5 bases, leaving 3 bases between them. Germline CDR1 and CDR2: SGDLS and YYNGEE. This CDR3 comprises 13 residues.

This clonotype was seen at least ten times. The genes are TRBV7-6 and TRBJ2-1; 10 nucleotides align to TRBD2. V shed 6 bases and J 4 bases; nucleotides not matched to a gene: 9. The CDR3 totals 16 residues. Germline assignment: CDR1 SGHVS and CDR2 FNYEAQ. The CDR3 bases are TGTGCCAGCAGTCCAGCTAGCGGGAGATTATACAATGAGCAGTTCTTC. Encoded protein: CASSPASGRLYNEQFF.

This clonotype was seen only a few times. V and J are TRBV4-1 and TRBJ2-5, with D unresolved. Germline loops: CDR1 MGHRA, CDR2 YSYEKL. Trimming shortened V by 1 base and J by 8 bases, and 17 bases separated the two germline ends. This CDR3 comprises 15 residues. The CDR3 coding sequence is TGCGCCAGCAGCCAAGGGGCCTCGCTTCCTGGAACCCAGTACTTC. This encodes CASSQGASLPGTQYF.

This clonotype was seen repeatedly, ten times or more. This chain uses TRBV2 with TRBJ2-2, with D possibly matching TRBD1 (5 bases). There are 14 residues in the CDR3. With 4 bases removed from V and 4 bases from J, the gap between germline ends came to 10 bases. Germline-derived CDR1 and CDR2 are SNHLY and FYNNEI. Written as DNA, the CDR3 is TGTGCCAGCAGTGTCCGGACACTCACCGGGGAGCTGTTTTTT. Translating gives CASSVRTLTGELFF.

CDR3 bases: TGTGCCAGCAGCCGGGGACAGGGGGCGTCTGAGCAGTACTTC. This translates into CASSRGQGASEQYF. The V call is TRBV5-6, the J call TRBJ2-7; 12 bases are a match to TRBD1. Germline V gene lookup returns CDR1 SGHDT and CDR2 YYEEEE. This CDR3 is 14 amino acids long. V lost 4 bases, J lost 7 bases, and 6 bases stayed unmatched.

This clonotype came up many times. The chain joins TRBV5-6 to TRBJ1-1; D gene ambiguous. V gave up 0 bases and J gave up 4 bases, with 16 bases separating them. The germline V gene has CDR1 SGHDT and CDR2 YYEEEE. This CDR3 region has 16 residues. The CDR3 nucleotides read TGTGCCAGCAGCTTGGCGCGGGTCTTAATGGGCACTGAAGCTTTCTTT. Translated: CASSLARVLMGTEAFF.

In DNA, the CDR3 is TGTGCCAGTGGACTAGCGGGAGTCATCAGCACAGATACGCAGTATTTT. It codes for CASGLAGVISTDTQYF. This chain uses TRBV19 with TRBJ2-3, with 13 bases aligning to TRBD2. V dropped 8 bases and J dropped 0; count of bases not matched to a gene: 5. Per the germline V gene, CDR1 is LNHDA and CDR2 is SQIVND (reference sequence). The CDR3 contains 16 residues. The variable domain in full, with the rest retrieved from reference TRBV19 and TRBJ2-3, is DGGITQSPKYLFRKEGQNVTLSCEQNLNHDAMYWYRQDPGQGLRLIYYSQIVNDFQKGDIAEGYSVSREKKESFPLTVTSAQKNPTAFYLCASGLAGVISTDTQYFGPGTRLTVL.

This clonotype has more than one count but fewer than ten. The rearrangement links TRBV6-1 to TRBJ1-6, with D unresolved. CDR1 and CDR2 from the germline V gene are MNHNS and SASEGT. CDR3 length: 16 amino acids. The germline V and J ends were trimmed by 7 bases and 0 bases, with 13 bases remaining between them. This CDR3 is CASTPKGSSYNSPLHF. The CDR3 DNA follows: TGTGCCAGCACCCCTAAGGGAAGCTCCTATAATTCACCCCTCCACTTT.

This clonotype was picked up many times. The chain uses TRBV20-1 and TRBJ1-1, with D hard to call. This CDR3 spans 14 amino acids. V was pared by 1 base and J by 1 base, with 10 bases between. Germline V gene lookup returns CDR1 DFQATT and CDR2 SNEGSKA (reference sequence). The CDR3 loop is CSARVGSANTEAFF. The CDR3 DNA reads TGCAGTGCTAGAGTAGGCAGCGCGAACACTGAAGCTTTCTTT.

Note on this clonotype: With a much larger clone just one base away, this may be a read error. The DNA for the CDR3 is TGTGCCTGGAGCGGTGGGAGGAGCTCCTACGAGCGGTACTTC. It codes for CAWSGGRSSYERYF. The chain is built from TRBV30 and TRBJ2-7, with D possibly being TRBD2 (6 bases). This CDR3 spans 14 amino acids. Germline V gene lookup returns CDR1 GTSNPN and CDR2 SVGIG (reference sequence). The full variable domain, completed using reference TRBV30 and TRBJ2-7, is SQTIHQWPATLVQPVGSPLSLECTVEGTSNPNLYWYRQAAGRGLQLLFYSVGIGQISSEVPQNLSASRPQDRQFILSSKKLLLSDSGFYLCAWSGGRSSYERYFGPGTRLTVT.